A selection of T cell receptor beta chains follows, all from one sample in a study of blood T cell repertoires in COVID-19. The repertoire was sequenced with immunoSEQ multiplex PCR; TCRdb's copy has only in-frame clones and lacks some. The sample gives approximately 190,000 clones, 75% to 90% of which show up once; 6% to 7% is in the top ten. Sequencing was performed on peripheral blood. Source of these receptors: a woman between 40 and 55 years old with acute or convalescent COVID-19. CDR3s include the opening cysteine and the closing phenylalanine or tryptophan. Each record gives: CDR3 DNA, CDR3 protein, clone size, D gene, V gene, J gene. The D gene is left open where the match is weak. Clone size is not always given. Where it is, it says once, few, many or a class for expanded clones.

TGTGCCAGCTCACCGCAGACCGGGACAGGGAACACCGGGGCCAACGTCCTGACTTTC	CASSPQTGTGNTGANVLTF	NA	TRBD1	TRBV18	TRBJ2-6
TGTGCCAGCAGTTTAGACAGGGAGGATCAGCCCCAGCATTTT	CASSLDREDQPQHF	NA	TRBD1	TRBV28	TRBJ1-5
TGTGCCAGCAGCACAAGACAGTCCTTGAACACTGAAGCTTTCTTT	CASSTRQSLNTEAFF	NA	NA	TRBV7-9	TRBJ1-1
TGCGCCAGCAGGGGCGTGGGGGCTATGACCGGGGAGCTGTTTTTT	CASRGVGAMTGELFF	NA	NA	TRBV5-1	TRBJ2-2
TGTGCCAGCAGAACAGACATTTTGGGTGGCTACACCTTC	CASRTDILGGYTF	NA	NA	TRBV6-6	TRBJ1-2
TGTGCCAGCAGCTTGATCAGCGGGAGATTCGCCGGGGAGCTGTTTTTT	CASSLISGRFAGELFF	NA	TRBD2	TRBV5-5	TRBJ2-2
TGTGCCATTCAACAGAGACAGGGGGCGATTTACGAGCAGTACTTC	CAIQQRQGAIYEQYF	NA	TRBD1	TRBV10-3	TRBJ2-7
TGTGCCGGGGAGGGTCTCACAGATACGCAGTATTTT	CAGEGLTDTQYF	NA	TRBD2	TRBV6-5	TRBJ2-3
TGTGCCAGCAGCTTAGTGAGCTCGAATGAGCAGTTCTTC	CASSLVSSNEQFF	NA	NA	TRBV7-2	TRBJ2-1
TGTGCCTGGACTCTAGCGGGGAGCTCCTACGAGCAGTACTTC	CAWTLAGSSYEQYF	NA	TRBD2	TRBV30	TRBJ2-7
TGCGCCAGCAGCCAAGTAACCCGGAATTCACCCCTCCACTTT	CASSQVTRNSPLHF	NA	NA	TRBV4-1	TRBJ1-6
TGTGCCAGCAGCCCGAATCCGGGACGACCAGGGGACCGGGAGCTGTTTTTT	CASSPNPGRPGDRELFF	NA	NA	TRBV14	TRBJ2-2
TGTGCCAGCAGCCAAGGGGGCCGGATCTATGGCTACACCTTC	CASSQGGRIYGYTF	NA	NA	TRBV3-1/TRBV3-2	TRBJ1-2
TGTGCCAGCAGCTTAGTCAGCGGGAATTCACCCCTCCACTTT	CASSLVSGNSPLHF	NA	NA	TRBV11-2	TRBJ1-6
TGCGCCAGCAGCTTGGATAGCGGGGGGTACTACGAGCAGTACTTC	CASSLDSGGYYEQYF	NA	TRBD2	TRBV5-1	TRBJ2-7
TGTGCCAGCAGCTTGACTAGCGGGTGGACCGGGGAGCTGTTTTTT	CASSLTSGWTGELFF	NA	TRBD2	TRBV7-8	TRBJ2-2
TGTGCCAGCAGTCCGATCGTACTAGCGCCGACGAACACCGGGGAGCTGTTTTTT	CASSPIVLAPTNTGELFF	NA	TRBD2	TRBV27	TRBJ2-2
TGTGCCAGCAGCCCCGACTCGCAAGTGGGCTACAATGAGCAGTTCTTC	CASSPDSQVGYNEQFF	NA	NA	TRBV11-2	TRBJ2-1
TGTGCCAGCAGTTCGAACTTTGACTCCCGAGCTTTCTTT	CASSSNFDSRAFF	NA	NA	TRBV28	TRBJ1-1
TGTGCCAGCAGCTTTACAAGTGACTGGGGGCGCGGTCAGCCCCAGCATTTT	CASSFTSDWGRGQPQHF	NA	NA	TRBV11-3	TRBJ1-5
TGTGCCAGCAGTTTAGCAGGGATCGGTCAGCCCCAGCATTTT	CASSLAGIGQPQHF	NA	NA	TRBV27	TRBJ1-5
TGTGCCAGCAGAACCGGACTAGCCAAAAACATTCAGTACTTC	CASRTGLAKNIQYF	NA	NA	TRBV5-6	TRBJ2-4
TGTGCCAGCAGCAAAGTAGGGCAGGGAGGAGCCAAAAACATTCAGTACTTC	CASSKVGQGGAKNIQYF	NA	NA	TRBV21-1	TRBJ2-4
TGTGCCATCAGGGGACAGGGAGCCGGGTTGAACACTGAAGCTTTCTTT	CAIRGQGAGLNTEAFF	NA	TRBD1	TRBV10-3	TRBJ1-1
TGTGCCAGCGGGGGGGGAGGGATGGATCAGCCCCAGCATTTT	CASGGGGMDQPQHF	NA	NA	TRBV2	TRBJ1-5
TGTGCCAGCAGGAGAGGATCACGAGAGACCCAGTACTTC	CASRRGSRETQYF	NA	NA	TRBV6-5	TRBJ2-5
TGTGCCAGCTCACTGGCGGCCGGGGGCAATGAGCAGTTCTTC	CASSLAAGGNEQFF	few	NA	TRBV18	TRBJ2-1
TGCGCCAGCAGCTTCACATCGTGGGAGACAGGGGAGGCCGGGGCCAACGTCCTGACTTTC	CASSFTSWETGEAGANVLTF	NA	TRBD1	TRBV5-1	TRBJ2-6
TGCGCCAGTTCCGCAGGGTCTGCTAGCACAGATACGCAGTATTTT	CASSAGSASTDTQYF	NA	NA	TRBV5-1	TRBJ2-3
TGTGCCAGTAGTATCCTCGGGGAGTGGGGAGCTTTCTTT	CASSILGEWGAFF	once	NA	TRBV19	TRBJ1-1
TGCGCCAGCGGCCTGCTCGGGACTAGCGGTCGGGATACGCAGTATTTT	CASGLLGTSGRDTQYF	NA	TRBD2	TRBV5-1	TRBJ2-3
TGTGCCAGCAGTCCGGACTCGATCCGTGGCTACACCTTC	CASSPDSIRGYTF	NA	NA	TRBV28	TRBJ1-2
TGCGCCAGCAGCTTGGTAGGTCGGACTAATGAGCAGTTCTTC	CASSLVGRTNEQFF	NA	NA	TRBV5-1	TRBJ2-1
TGTGCCAGTAGTGTCGGGGGGGCCTACGAGCAGTACTTC	CASSVGGAYEQYF	NA	TRBD2	TRBV19	TRBJ2-7
TGCGCCAGCAGCCAAGGGGGGACAGGGACCTATGGCTACACCTTC	CASSQGGTGTYGYTF	NA	TRBD1	TRBV4-1	TRBJ1-2
TGTGCCAGCAGCCCCCTGACTCCGGTCACTGAAGCTTTCTTT	CASSPLTPVTEAFF	NA	NA	TRBV28	TRBJ1-1
TGTGCCAGCAGTTTAGTGGACAGGGACTTGACTGAAGCTTTCTTT	CASSLVDRDLTEAFF	NA	TRBD1	TRBV28	TRBJ1-1
TGTGCCAGCAGCCACAGGGGGCGGTTCACTGAAGCTTTCTTT	CASSHRGRFTEAFF	once	TRBD1	TRBV3-1/TRBV3-2	TRBJ1-1
TGCGCCAGCAGCTTGGCCTTACAGGGGGCAGGGGATGGCTACACCTTC	CASSLALQGAGDGYTF	NA	TRBD1	TRBV5-1	TRBJ1-2
TGCGCCAGCAGTGAGTTGACAGGAACTGGAAACACCATATATTTT	CASSELTGTGNTIYF	NA	NA	TRBV10-2	TRBJ1-3
TGTGCCAGCACCTTGGTAACAGGGGGCGCCGGGTACGAGCAGTACTTC	CASTLVTGGAGYEQYF	NA	TRBD1	TRBV7-2	TRBJ2-7
TGTGCCAGCAGTTCCGGGACAGGGTCCGAGGAGCAGTACTTC	CASSSGTGSEEQYF	few	TRBD1	TRBV6-5	TRBJ2-7
TGTGCCTCCGGACAGGGCCCAGATACGCAGTATTTT	CASGQGPDTQYF	NA	TRBD1	TRBV10-3	TRBJ2-3
TGCGCCAGCAGCCTCGGACAGGGGGGAGGGGAGCTGTTTTTT	CASSLGQGGGELFF	NA	TRBD1	TRBV5-1	TRBJ2-2
TGTGCCAGCAGCAGGACTAGTTTGGAGACCCAGTACTTC	CASSRTSLETQYF	NA	TRBD2	TRBV5-6	TRBJ2-5
TGTGCCAGCAGCTTGGGAATTTGGACAGGGAGTCAGCCCCAGCATTTT	CASSLGIWTGSQPQHF	NA	TRBD1	TRBV5-6	TRBJ1-5
TGTGCCAGCTCACCTCCGGGCGGGGTCACTGAAGCTTTCTTT	CASSPPGGVTEAFF	once	NA	TRBV18	TRBJ1-1
TGTGCCAGCAGCGGCTCCGGGACTAGTCTTTACGAGCAGTACTTC	CASSGSGTSLYEQYF	NA	TRBD2	TRBV9	TRBJ2-7
TGTGCCAGTTGTCTCTCTGGGGCCAACGTCCTGACTTTC	CASCLSGANVLTF	NA	NA	TRBV28	TRBJ2-6
TGTGCCAGCAGCATACCGGGACAGGACTACAATGAGCAGTTCTTC	CASSIPGQDYNEQFF	NA	NA	TRBV21-1	TRBJ2-1
TGTGCCAGCAGTGAACAGGGATCTAACTATGGCTACACCTTC	CASSEQGSNYGYTF	NA	NA	TRBV25-1	TRBJ1-2
TGTGCCAGCAGTGGGGACAGGGGATTCAATCAGCCCCAGCATTTT	CASSGDRGFNQPQHF	NA	TRBD1	TRBV28	TRBJ1-5
TGTGCCAGCAGCCTCAGGGAAGGGGAGACCCAGTACTTC	CASSLREGETQYF	NA	NA	TRBV7-9	TRBJ2-5
TGTGCCTGGTTTCAGGGGGCGCAAGGGGCCAACGTCCTGACTTTC	CAWFQGAQGANVLTF	NA	TRBD1	TRBV30	TRBJ2-6
TGTGCCTGGAGTGGCGGTCTACAGGGAGGGGAAAAACTGTTTTTT	CAWSGGLQGGEKLFF	NA	NA	TRBV30	TRBJ1-4
TGTGCCAGCAGCCCCCGGGTTCAAACAGGCGAGCAGTACTTC	CASSPRVQTGEQYF	once	NA	TRBV7-9	TRBJ2-7
TGCAGCGGTTACAGGATATGGGAGCAGTTCTTC	CSGYRIWEQFF	NA	NA	TRBV29-1	TRBJ2-1